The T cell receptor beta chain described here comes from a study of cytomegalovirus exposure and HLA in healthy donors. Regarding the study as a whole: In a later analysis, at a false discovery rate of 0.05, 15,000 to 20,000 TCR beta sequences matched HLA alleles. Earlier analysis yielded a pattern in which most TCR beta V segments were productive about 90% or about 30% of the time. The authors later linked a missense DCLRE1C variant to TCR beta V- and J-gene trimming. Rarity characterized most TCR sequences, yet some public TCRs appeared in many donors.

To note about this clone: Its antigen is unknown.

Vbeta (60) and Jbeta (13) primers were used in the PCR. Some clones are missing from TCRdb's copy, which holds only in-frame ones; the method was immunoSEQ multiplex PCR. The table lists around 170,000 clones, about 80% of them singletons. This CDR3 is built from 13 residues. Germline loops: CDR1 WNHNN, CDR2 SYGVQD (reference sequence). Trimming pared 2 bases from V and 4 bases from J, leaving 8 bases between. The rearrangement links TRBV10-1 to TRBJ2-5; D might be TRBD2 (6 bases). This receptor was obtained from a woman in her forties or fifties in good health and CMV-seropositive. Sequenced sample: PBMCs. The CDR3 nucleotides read TGCGCCAGCAGTGAGCTGGGGGGAGAGACCCAGTACTTC. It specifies CASSELGGETQYF.